This T cell receptor (beta chain) stems from a study of somatic mutations in cytotoxic T cells in rheumatoid arthritis. The CDR3 loop spans 15 amino acids. From germline, CDR1 is SGHRS and CDR2 YFSETQ. After removal of 0 bases from V and 3 bases from J, the junction contained 1 base not matched to a gene. The assay was immunoSEQ multiplex PCR, and TCRdb's table has in-frame clones only and misses some. The repertoire holds about 10,000 clones, with just over 90% as singletons. The source material was CD8+ T cells sorted from blood. The J gene is TRBJ2-1, the V gene TRBV5-1, with 9 bases aligning to TRBD1. The sequence was collected from a woman aged 18-29 years with rheumatoid arthritis. As DNA, the CDR3 is TGCGCCAGCAGCTTGGGACAGGGGGACTACAATGAGCAGTTCTTC. Its protein product is CASSLGQGDYNEQFF.